This TCR beta chain was identified during a study of T cell changes during pregnancy in multiple sclerosis (dated by TCRdb to about 2019). At the level of the whole study: The study looked at changes in the T cell repertoire across pregnancy in women with multiple sclerosis.

The library was obtained by the immunoSEQ multiplex PCR assay. The clones in this table, taken by TCRdb from immuneACCESS, are in-frame only. Not every clone is retained; where verified, under half of the shortfall comes from an unresolved V gene, and the cause of the rest is unknown. Counted in this sample were roughly 38,000 clones; around 92% of them appeared once. In total, the top ten clones hold over 1.5% of the sample. Relative to germline, V is missing 3 bases and J is missing 10 bases, with 6 bases of the junction outside any gene match. Reading from cysteine to phenylalanine, the CDR3 counts 14 amino acids. The only DNA kept is the CDR3, 42 bases in frame from the first base. For CDR1 and CDR2, the germline V gene lists SGHDT and YYEEEE. Concerning this clone itself: Its recognized antigen is unknown. No base qualities exist here, and no much larger clone lies one base off it.

The sequencing here drew on CD4+ T cells from peripheral blood mononuclear cells, taken after pregnancy. The sequence links TRBV5-6 to TRBJ1-6; 8 central bases correspond to TRBD1. The TCR was taken from a female donor in good health, enrolled as a control in a pregnancy study. Here is the DNA: TGTGCCAGCAGCTGGGGACAGGCTGGATCACCCCTCCACTTT. Translation gives CASSWGQAGSPLHF.